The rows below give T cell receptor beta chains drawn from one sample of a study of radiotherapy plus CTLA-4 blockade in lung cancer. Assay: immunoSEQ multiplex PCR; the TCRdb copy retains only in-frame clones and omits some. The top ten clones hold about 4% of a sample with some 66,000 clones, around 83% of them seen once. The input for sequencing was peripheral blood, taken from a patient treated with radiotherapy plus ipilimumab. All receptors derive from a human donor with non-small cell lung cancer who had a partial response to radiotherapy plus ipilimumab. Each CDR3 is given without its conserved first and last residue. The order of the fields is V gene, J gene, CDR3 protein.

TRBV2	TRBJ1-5	ASSENRDDQPQH
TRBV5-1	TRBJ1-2	ASSLGGGGAGYT
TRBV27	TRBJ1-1	ASSVFEGADTEAF
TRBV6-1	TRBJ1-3	ASSARSSGNTIY
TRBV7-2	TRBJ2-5	ASSRSRAQETQY
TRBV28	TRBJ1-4	ASSLYGGGEKLF
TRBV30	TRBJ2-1	AWSPPGGRSYNEQF
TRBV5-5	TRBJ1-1	ASSLFTANTEAF
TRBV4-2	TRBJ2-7	ASSQAANTGGLAYEQY
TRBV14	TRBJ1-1	ASSQDLQTEAF
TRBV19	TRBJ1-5	ASMPQGGNQPQH
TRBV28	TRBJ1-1	ASRPQDRRNTEAF
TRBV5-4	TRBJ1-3	ATRKDSSRNTIY
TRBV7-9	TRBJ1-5	ASRSLRQELCNQPQH
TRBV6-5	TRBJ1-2	ATRGTGGGGYT
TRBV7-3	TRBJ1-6	ASSLMGQGYSPLH
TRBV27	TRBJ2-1	ASSSDRDNFNEQF
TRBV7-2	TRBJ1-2	ASSLGVRETYGYT
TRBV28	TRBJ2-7	ASRSLADPSYEQY
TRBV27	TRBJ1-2	ASSYGRGAYGYT
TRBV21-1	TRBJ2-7	ASYTRQGAYEQY
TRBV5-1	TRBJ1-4	ASSPGQGATNEKLF
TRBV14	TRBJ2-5	ASSQDFGQDQETQY
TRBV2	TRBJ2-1	ATRGTGYNEQF